One sample yielded the 20 T cell receptor beta chains listed below, sequenced in a study of CD8+ T cells in alopecia areata. TCR sequencing used cDNA made by reverse transcription of extracted RNA. Sequenced by immunoSEQ multiplex PCR; TCRdb stores in-frame clones only, minus some. The sample records 150,000 to 200,000 clones, more than 50% being singletons. Treatment specified: oral pan-JAK inhibitor, 5-10 mg twice daily. Here the sequenced sample was CD4+ T cells sorted from blood, taken at week 24, from a patient treated with tofacitinib. These receptors were taken from a human donor with alopecia areata.

The rearrangement uses TRBV11-3 and TRBJ1-1, with D unclear. This CDR3 is built from 13 residues. Germline V gene sequence: CDR1 SGHNT, CDR2 YENEEA. V was cut by 3 bases and J by 0 bases, with 5 bases left in between. The CDR3 nucleotides are TGTGCCAGCAGCTTCAAATTGAACACTGAAGCTTTCTTT. Its protein is CASSFKLNTEAFF. Full variable domain (rest looked up from reference TRBV11-3 and TRBJ1-1): EAGVVQSPRYKIIEKKQPVAFWCNPISGHNTLYWYLQNLGQGPELLIRYENEEAVDDSQLPKDRFSAERLKGVDSTLKIQPAELGDSAVYLCASSFKLNTEAFFGQGTRLTVV.

V and J are TRBV29-1 and TRBJ2-2; 8 bases agree with TRBD1. CDR3 size: 14 residues. Germline CDR1 is SQVTM and CDR2 is ANQGSEA. The CDR3 region has the DNA TGCACCGTAGGAGGACAGGGCCAGACCGGGGAGCTGTTTTTT. It yields the protein CTVGGQGQTGELFF.

This clone was picked up one time. The V gene is TRBV5-6, the J gene TRBJ2-7; D is ambiguous. CDR1 SGHDT and CDR2 YYEEEE come from the germline V gene. Trimming shortened V by 3 bases and J by 2 bases, and 12 bases separated the two germline ends. The CDR3 is made up of 14 amino acids. Here the CDR3 DNA reads TGTGCCAGCAGCTCCTCAGGCTTTGCCTACGAGCAGTACTTC. Translated: CASSSSGFAYEQYF.

The chain is built from TRBV23-1 and TRBJ2-5; no clear D gene. TRBV23-1 is labeled an ORF, and its function is uncertain. With 6 bases removed from V and 1 base from J, the gap between germline ends came to 18 bases. The CDR3 length is 16 residues. The CDR3 region is CASSPGPTRGQETQYF. In nucleotides, the CDR3 is TGCGCCAGCAGCCCCGGACCTACTCGTGGCCAAGAGACCCAGTACTTC.

This clone occurred many times. The chain is built from TRBV7-2 and TRBJ1-1; unclear D gene. The germline CDR1 and CDR2 sequences are SGHTA and FQGNSA. The CDR3 runs to 13 residues. Trimming took off 9 bases at V and 1 base at J, with 12 bases between the two ends. CDR3 protein: CASDATQNTEAFF. The CDR3 DNA reads TGTGCCAGTGACGCCACTCAGAACACTGAAGCTTTCTTT.

The chain has TRBV30 and TRBJ1-2; D uncertain. CDR1 GTSNPN and CDR2 SVGIG come from the germline V gene (reference sequence). The CDR3 runs 14 residues. With 2 bases removed from V and 6 bases from J, the gap between germline ends came to 16 bases. This chain's CDR3 is CAWSLQAARNGYTF. The CDR3 nucleotides are TGTGCCTGGAGTCTCCAGGCCGCCCGTAATGGCTACACCTTC.

This sequence joins TRBV5-6 and TRBJ2-5, with 11 bases that match TRBD2. The CDR3 has 14 residues. V shed 5 bases and J 3 bases; nucleotides not matched to a gene: 3. Germline loops: CDR1 SGHDT, CDR2 YYEEEE. The CDR3 reads CASSSGLAEETQYF. The CDR3 DNA follows: TGTGCCAGCAGTTCGGGACTAGCGGAAGAGACCCAGTACTTC. Full variable domain (remainder filled in from reference TRBV5-6 and TRBJ2-5): DAGVTQSPTHLIKTRGQQVTLRCSPKSGHDTVSWYQQALGQGPQFIFQYYEEEERQRGNFPDRFSGHQFPNYSSELNVNALLLGDSALYLCASSSGLAEETQYFGPGTRLLVL.

This chain uses TRBV4-3 with TRBJ2-5; D unresolved. Germline assignment: CDR1 LGHNA and CDR2 YSLEER. The CDR3 contains 13 residues. Trimming stripped 1 base from V and 9 bases from J, with 12 bases between. The CDR3 loop is CASSQVLGSAQYF. The CDR3 nucleotides are TGCGCCAGCAGCCAAGTTCTCGGATCGGCCCAGTACTTC.

The rearrangement uses TRBV25-1 and TRBJ1-1; a possible D gene is TRBD1 (5 bases). Germline V lookup: CDR1 MGHDK, CDR2 SYGVNS. The CDR3 loop spans 16 amino acids. V was trimmed by 3 bases and J by 4 bases, leaving 18 bases between them. CDR3 bases: TGTGCCAGCAGTGAGAAAGAGGGGCGCCGGGGCACTGAAGCTTTCTTT. This gives the protein CASSEKEGRRGTEAFF.

This rearrangement joins TRBV29-1 to TRBJ2-6; D may be TRBD1 or TRBD2 (5 bases each). The length of the CDR3 is 14 residues. CDR1 is SQVTM and CDR2 is ANQGSEA in the germline V gene. V shed 4 bases and J shed 1 base, with 8 bases lying between them. The CDR3 loop is CSVGGVSGANVLTF. The DNA of the CDR3 is TGCAGCGTTGGAGGGGTATCTGGGGCCAACGTCCTGACTTTC. Full variable domain (missing parts from reference TRBV29-1 and TRBJ2-6): SAVISQKPSRDICQRGTSLTIQCQVDSQVTMMFWYRQQPGQSLTLIATANQGSEATYESGFVIDKFPISRPNLTFSTLTVSNMSPEDSSIYLCSVGGVSGANVLTFGAGSRLTVL.

CDR3 residues: CAWGRNAEAFF. CDR3 bases: TGTGCCTGGGGGAGGAATGCTGAAGCTTTCTTT. The genes are TRBV30 and TRBJ1-1; D gene unclear. Germline CDR1 is GTSNPN and CDR2 is SVGIG (reference sequence). Between the trimmed V and J ends, which lost 5 bases and 6 bases, there was a span of 10 bases. The CDR3 is 11 amino acids.

This clone was observed a handful of times. The gene calls are TRBV9 and TRBJ1-2; D might be TRBD1 (6 bases). The V end lost 4 bases, the J end lost 6 bases, and 16 bases lay between the germline ends. The CDR3 extends over 14 amino acids. Germline values: CDR1 SGDLS, CDR2 YYNGEE. The CDR3 nucleotides are TGTGCCAGCAGCCTCCCAAGTAGGGGGGATGGCTACACCTTC. Amino acids: CASSLPSRGDGYTF. The full variable domain, its missing parts supplied by reference TRBV9 and TRBJ1-2, is DSGVTQTPKHLITATGQRVTLRCSPRSGDLSVYWYQQSLDQGLQFLIQYYNGEERAKGNILERFSAQQFPDLHSELNLSSLELGDSALYFCASSLPSRGDGYTFGSGTRLTVV.

The gene calls are TRBV18 and TRBJ1-5; TRBD1 is a possible D gene (5 bases). The germline V and J ends were trimmed by 3 bases and 4 bases, with 13 bases remaining between them. This CDR3 spans 15 amino acids. Germline V gene lookup returns CDR1 KGHSH and CDR2 LQKENI. In DNA form, the CDR3 reads TGTGCCAGCTCACCTCCAGGGCAGAGTAATCAGCCCCAGCATTTT. Translation: CASSPPGQSNQPQHF.

J is TRBJ1-2 and V is TRBV27; D not certain. Germline CDR1 reads MNHEY; CDR2 reads SMNVEV (reference sequence). V was pared by 10 bases and J by 4 bases, with 22 bases between. The CDR3 sequence is 15 residues long. Here the CDR3 reads CATRLDLGLGYGYTF. The DNA for the CDR3 is TGTGCCACCAGGCTGGACCTGGGGTTAGGCTATGGCTACACCTTC.

This clone was detected a few times. The chain employs TRBV19 and TRBJ2-3; D call uncertain. Germline CDR1 reads LNHDA; CDR2 reads SQIVND (reference sequence). The CDR3 consists of 12 residues. V was shortened by 5 bases and J by 0 bases, with 3 bases between the two germline ends. Written as DNA, the CDR3 is TGTGCCAGTAGTCGCAGCACAGATACGCAGTATTTT. It is translated as CASSRSTDTQYF.

In this sample, this clone turned up a few times. This chain links TRBV7-3 with TRBJ2-4; 7 bases are a match to TRBD1. V dropped 5 bases and J dropped 4; count of bases not matched to a gene: 5. CDR1 is SGHTA, CDR2 FQGTGA, per germline. The CDR3 extends over 14 amino acids. The DNA for the CDR3 is TGTGCCAGCAGCACAGGGGACGGAAAAAACATTCAGTACTTC. As protein: CASSTGDGKNIQYF.

The chain couples TRBV11-3 to TRBJ1-1, with TRBD1 matching 7 bases. The germline gives CDR1 SGHNT, CDR2 YENEEA. With V trimmed by 6 bases and J by 0 bases, 7 bases remained unmatched. CDR3 size: 15 residues. The CDR3 region is CASRRGQRMNTEAFF. CDR3 DNA sequence: TGTGCCAGCAGACGGGGACAGCGAATGAACACTGAAGCTTTCTTT. Full variable domain (remainder filled in from reference TRBV11-3 and TRBJ1-1): EAGVVQSPRYKIIEKKQPVAFWCNPISGHNTLYWYLQNLGQGPELLIRYENEEAVDDSQLPKDRFSAERLKGVDSTLKIQPAELGDSAVYLCASRRGQRMNTEAFFGQGTRLTVV.

The rearrangement uses TRBV7-2 and TRBJ1-1; D unclear. The V end was cut by 5 bases, the J end by 1 base, with 11 bases between. The CDR3 covers 14 residues. Germline lookup yields CDR1 SGHTA and CDR2 FQGNSA. The CDR3 loop is CASSQGRGNTEAFF. CDR3 in DNA: TGTGCCAGCAGCCAAGGCCGGGGGAACACTGAAGCTTTCTTT. Using reference TRBV7-2 and TRBJ1-1 for the parts outside the CDR3, the full variable domain is GAGVSQSPSNKVTEKGKDVELRCDPISGHTALYWYRQSLGQGLEFLIYFQGNSAPDKSGLPSDRFSAERTGGSVSTLTIQRTQQEDSAVYLCASSQGRGNTEAFFGQGTRLTVV.

The chain couples TRBV25-1 to TRBJ2-7; no definite D call. Trimming removed 11 bases at V and 6 bases at J, with 17 bases between. CDR3 size: 12 residues. Per germline, CDR1 MGHDK and CDR2 SYGVNS. The CDR3 DNA sequence: TGTGCCCTACAAGGCGGCTATTCCGAGCAGTACTTC. Translating it yields CALQGGYSEQYF.

This chain joins TRBV30 and TRBJ1-4; no firm D call. The germline V gene encodes CDR1 GTSNPN and CDR2 SVGIG (reference sequence). This CDR3 region has 12 residues. Trimming pared 8 bases from V and 4 bases from J, leaving 11 bases between. The CDR3 DNA is TGTGCCCGTGACAAATATAATGAAAAACTGTTTTTT. Amino acids: CARDKYNEKLFF.